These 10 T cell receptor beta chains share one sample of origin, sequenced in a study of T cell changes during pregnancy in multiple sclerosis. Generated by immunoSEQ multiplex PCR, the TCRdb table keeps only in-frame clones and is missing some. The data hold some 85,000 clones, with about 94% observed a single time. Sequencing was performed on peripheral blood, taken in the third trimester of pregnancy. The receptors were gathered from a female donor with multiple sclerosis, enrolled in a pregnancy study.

CDR3 residues: CASSVAAGETDTQYF. CDR3 sequence (DNA): TGTGCCAGCAGCGTAGCGGCGGGAGAGACAGATACGCAGTATTTT. V is TRBV9 and J is TRBJ2-3; 7 nucleotides line up with TRBD2. CDR1 is SGDLS and CDR2 is YYNGEE in the germline V gene. Trimming removed 0 bases from V and 3 bases from J; junction bases left unmatched: 4. The CDR3 has 15 amino acids.

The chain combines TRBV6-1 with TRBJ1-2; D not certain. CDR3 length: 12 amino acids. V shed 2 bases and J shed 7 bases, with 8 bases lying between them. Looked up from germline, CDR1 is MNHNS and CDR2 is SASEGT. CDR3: CASSEMAPGYTF. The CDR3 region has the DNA TGTGCCAGCAGTGAAATGGCACCTGGCTACACCTTC.

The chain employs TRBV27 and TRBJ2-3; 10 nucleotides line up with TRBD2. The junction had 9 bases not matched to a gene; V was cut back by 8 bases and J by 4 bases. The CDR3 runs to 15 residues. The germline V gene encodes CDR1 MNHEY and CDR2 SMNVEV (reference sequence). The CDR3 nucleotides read TGTGCCAGCCACCACTTAGCGGGAGGTCCAGATACGCAGTATTTT. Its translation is CASHHLAGGPDTQYF.

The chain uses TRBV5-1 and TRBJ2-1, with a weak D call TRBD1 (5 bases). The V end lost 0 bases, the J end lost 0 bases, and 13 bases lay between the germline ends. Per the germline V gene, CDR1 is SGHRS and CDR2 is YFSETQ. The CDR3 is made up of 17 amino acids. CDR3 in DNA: TGCGCCAGCAGCTTGGCCGGGCAGGGTCGCTCCTACAATGAGCAGTTCTTC. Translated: CASSLAGQGRSYNEQFF.

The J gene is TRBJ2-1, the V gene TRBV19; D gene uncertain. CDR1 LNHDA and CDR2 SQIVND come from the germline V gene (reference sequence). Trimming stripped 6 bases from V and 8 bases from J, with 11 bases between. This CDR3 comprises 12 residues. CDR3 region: CASRSARDEQFF. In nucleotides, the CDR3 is TGTGCCAGTAGATCTGCCCGGGATGAGCAGTTCTTC.

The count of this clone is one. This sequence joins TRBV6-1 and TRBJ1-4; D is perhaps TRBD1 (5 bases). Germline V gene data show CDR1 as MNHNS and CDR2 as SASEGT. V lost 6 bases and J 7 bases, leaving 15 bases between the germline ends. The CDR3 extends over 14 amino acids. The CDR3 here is CASRAGRLVEKLFF. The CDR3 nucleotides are TGTGCCAGCAGGGCAGGGAGGTTGGTTGAAAAACTGTTTTTT.

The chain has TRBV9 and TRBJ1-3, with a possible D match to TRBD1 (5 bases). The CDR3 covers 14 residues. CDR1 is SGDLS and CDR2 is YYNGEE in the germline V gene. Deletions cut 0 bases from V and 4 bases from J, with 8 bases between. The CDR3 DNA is TGTGCCAGCAGCGTAGAAGGGGCCGGAAACACCATATATTTT. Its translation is CASSVEGAGNTIYF.

CDR3 bases: TGTGCCAGCTCTTCCTCCCAGGGGGGAAACTATGGCTACACCTTC. This gives the protein CASSSSQGGNYGYTF. V gene TRBV18 combines with J gene TRBJ1-2, with 7 bases fitting TRBD1. The CDR3 covers 15 residues. CDR1 and CDR2 from the germline V gene are KGHSH and LQKENI. V lost 6 bases to trimming and J lost 2 bases; unmatched junction nucleotides: 9.

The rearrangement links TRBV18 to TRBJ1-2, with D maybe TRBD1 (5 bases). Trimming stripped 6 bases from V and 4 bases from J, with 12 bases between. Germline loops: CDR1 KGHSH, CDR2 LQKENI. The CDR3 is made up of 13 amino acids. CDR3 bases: TGTGCCAGCTCTCGACGACAGTTCTATGGCTACACCTTC. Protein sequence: CASSRRQFYGYTF.

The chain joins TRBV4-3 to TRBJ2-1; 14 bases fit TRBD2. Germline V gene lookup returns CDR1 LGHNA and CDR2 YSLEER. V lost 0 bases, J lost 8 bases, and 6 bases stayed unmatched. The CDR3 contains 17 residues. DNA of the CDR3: TGCGCCAGCAGCCAAGAGACCGGGACTAGCGGGAGCCATGAGCAGTTCTTC. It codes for CASSQETGTSGSHEQFF.